The clone carrying this T cell receptor beta chain has at least ten counts. Blood and skin TCR RNA was reverse transcribed with alpha and beta constant primers. Four PCR rounds used nested alpha and beta constant region primers plus the SP2 primer. In TCRdb, the 5' RACE reads were re-called with MiXCR into one record per CDR3 protein. The profile shows more than 20,000 distinct CDR3 sequences, roughly 4% of them singletons. CDR3 length: 13 amino acids. V shed 5 bases and J shed 2 bases, with 9 bases lying between them. Germline CDR1 and CDR2: SEHNR and FQNEAQ (reference sequence). The source of the sample is a study of naive and memory T cell subsets. Whole blood, approximately 2.3 ml, came from adult healthy volunteers. TCR cDNA received a 3' ligated oligonucleotide that carried a UMI. Input was about 1 to 1,100 ng of DNase-treated total RNA without cell sorting.

This TCR came from a male donor in good health. The genes are TRBV7-9 and TRBJ2-5; tentative D call: TRBD2 (5 bases). In DNA, the CDR3 is TGTGCCAGCAGCCCTCGACTACAAGAGACCCAGTACTTC. Translating it yields CASSPRLQETQYF.